This T cell receptor beta chain was captured in a study of vaccination effects on CD4 cells after COVID-19. Study-wide points: Vaccine- and infection-induced clones showed marked clonal contraction late following vaccination. The study enrolled few convalescent patients and sampled no early post-infection timepoints.

CDR3 length: 16 residues. V dropped 5 bases and J dropped 3 bases, with 15 bases sitting between them. Germline CDR1 reads SGDLS; CDR2 reads YYNGEE. This clone was observed a few times. Its antigen remains unidentified. Data came from immunoSEQ multiplex PCR; TCRdb stores just in-frame clones and leaves some out. Of some 27,000 clones detected, more than 60% appear once; the ten largest clones hold roughly 10%. Antigen-specific CD4+ T cells were expanded with viral peptide pools in the ViraFEST assay before sequencing. Subsequent to roughly 9 days of culture, CD4+ T cells were isolated. BNT162b2 vaccine or mRNA-1273 vaccine was given to participants in two doses.

V usage is TRBV9 and J usage is TRBJ1-6; D possibly corresponds to TRBD1 (5 bases). The source of this sequence is a human donor who received a COVID-19 vaccine. The sequencing here drew on CD4+ T cells from PBMCs cultured with HCoV-NL63 spike peptides, taken after COVID-19 vaccination. CDR3 sequence (DNA): TGTGCCAGCAGTGAGGGCGGGGGTGACTATAATTCACCCCTCCACTTT. It translates to CASSEGGGDYNSPLHF. Full variable domain (rest looked up from reference TRBV9 and TRBJ1-6): DSGVTQTPKHLITATGQRVTLRCSPRSGDLSVYWYQQSLDQGLQFLIQYYNGEERAKGNILERFSAQQFPDLHSELNLSSLELGDSALYFCASSEGGGDYNSPLHFGNGTRLTVT.